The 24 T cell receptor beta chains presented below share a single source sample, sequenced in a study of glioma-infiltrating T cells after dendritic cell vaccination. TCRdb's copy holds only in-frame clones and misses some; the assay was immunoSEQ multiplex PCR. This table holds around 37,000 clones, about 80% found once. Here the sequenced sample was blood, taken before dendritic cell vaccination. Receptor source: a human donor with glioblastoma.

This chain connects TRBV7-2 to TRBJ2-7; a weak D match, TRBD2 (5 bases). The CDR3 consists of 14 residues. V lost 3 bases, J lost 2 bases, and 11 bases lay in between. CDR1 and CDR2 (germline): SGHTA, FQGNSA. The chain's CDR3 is CASSFPDGTYEQYF. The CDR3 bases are TGTGCCAGCAGCTTCCCGGACGGGACCTACGAGCAGTACTTC.

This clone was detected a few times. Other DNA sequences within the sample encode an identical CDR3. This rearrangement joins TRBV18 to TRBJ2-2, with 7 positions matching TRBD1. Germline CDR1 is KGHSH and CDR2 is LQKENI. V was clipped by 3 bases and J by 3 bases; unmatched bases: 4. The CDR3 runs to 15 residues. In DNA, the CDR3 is TGTGCCAGCTCACCCTGGACAGGCGACACCGGGGAGCTGTTTTTT. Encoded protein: CASSPWTGDTGELFF. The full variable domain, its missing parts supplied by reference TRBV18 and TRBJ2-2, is NAGVMQNPRHLVRRRGQEARLRCSPMKGHSHVYWYRQLPEEGLKFMVYLQKENIIDESGMPKERFSAEFPKEGPSILRIQQVVRGDSAAYFCASSPWTGDTGELFFGEGSRLTVL.

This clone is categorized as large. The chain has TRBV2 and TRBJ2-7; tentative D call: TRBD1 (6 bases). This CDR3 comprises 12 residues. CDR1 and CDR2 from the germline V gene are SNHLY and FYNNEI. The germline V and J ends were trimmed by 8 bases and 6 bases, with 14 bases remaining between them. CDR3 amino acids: CASAWTAAEQYF. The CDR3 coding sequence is TGTGCCAGCGCCTGGACAGCGGCCGAGCAGTACTTC.

DNA for the CDR3: TGTGCCAGCAGTTACGGAGGAGTGGGATCCTACGAGCAGTACTTC. Its protein product is CASSYGGVGSYEQYF. The chain uses TRBV6-6 and TRBJ2-7; the D gene is possibly TRBD2 (5 bases). This CDR3 has 15 residues. Germline V gene sequence: CDR1 MNHNY, CDR2 SVGAGI (reference sequence). V lost 2 bases, J lost 1 base, and 12 bases lay in between.

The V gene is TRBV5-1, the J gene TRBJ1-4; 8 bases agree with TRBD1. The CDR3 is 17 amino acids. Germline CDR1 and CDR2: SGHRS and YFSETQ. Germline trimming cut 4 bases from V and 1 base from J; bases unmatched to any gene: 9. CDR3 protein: CASSGDSGGRTNEKLFF. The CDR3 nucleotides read TGCGCCAGCAGCGGCGACTCAGGGGGCCGAACTAATGAAAAACTGTTTTTT.

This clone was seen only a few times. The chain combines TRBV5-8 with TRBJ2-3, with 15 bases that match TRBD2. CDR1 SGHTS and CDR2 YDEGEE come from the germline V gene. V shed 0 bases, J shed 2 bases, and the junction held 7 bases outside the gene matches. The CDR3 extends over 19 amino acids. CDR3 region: CASSLEEGLAGGITDTQYF. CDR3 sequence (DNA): TGTGCCAGCAGCTTGGAGGAGGGACTAGCGGGGGGAATCACAGATACGCAGTATTTT.

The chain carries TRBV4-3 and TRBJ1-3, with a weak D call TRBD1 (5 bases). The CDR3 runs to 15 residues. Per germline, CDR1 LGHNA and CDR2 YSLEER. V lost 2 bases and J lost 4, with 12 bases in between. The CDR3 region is CASSQYRGSGNTIYF. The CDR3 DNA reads TGCGCCAGCAGCCAATATAGGGGTTCCGGAAACACCATATATTTT.

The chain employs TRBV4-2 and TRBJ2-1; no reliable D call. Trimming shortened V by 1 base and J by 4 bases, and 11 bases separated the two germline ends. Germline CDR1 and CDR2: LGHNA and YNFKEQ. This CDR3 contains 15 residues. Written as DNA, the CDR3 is TGTGCCAGCAGCCAAGCTGGTTCTATATACAATGAGCAGTTCTTC. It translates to CASSQAGSIYNEQFF.

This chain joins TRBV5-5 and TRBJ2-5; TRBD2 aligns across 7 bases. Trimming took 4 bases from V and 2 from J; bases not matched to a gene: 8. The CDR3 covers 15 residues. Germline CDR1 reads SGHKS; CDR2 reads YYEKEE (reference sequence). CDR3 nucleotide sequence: TGTGCCAGCAGCCGAGGGGAGGGAAGGCAAGAGACCCAGTACTTC. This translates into CASSRGEGRQETQYF.

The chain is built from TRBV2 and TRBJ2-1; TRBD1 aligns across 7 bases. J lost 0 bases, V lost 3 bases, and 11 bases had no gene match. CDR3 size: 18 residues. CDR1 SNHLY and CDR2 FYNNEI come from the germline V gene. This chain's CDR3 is CASSEGPTGALSYNEQFF. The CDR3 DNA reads TGTGCCAGCAGTGAGGGCCCTACAGGGGCCCTCTCCTACAATGAGCAGTTCTTC.

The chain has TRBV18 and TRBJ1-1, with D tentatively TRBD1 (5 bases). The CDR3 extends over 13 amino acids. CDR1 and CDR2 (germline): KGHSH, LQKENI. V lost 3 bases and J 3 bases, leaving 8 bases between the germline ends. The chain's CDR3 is CASSPDRYTEAFF. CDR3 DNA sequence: TGTGCCAGCTCACCCGACAGATACACTGAAGCTTTCTTT.

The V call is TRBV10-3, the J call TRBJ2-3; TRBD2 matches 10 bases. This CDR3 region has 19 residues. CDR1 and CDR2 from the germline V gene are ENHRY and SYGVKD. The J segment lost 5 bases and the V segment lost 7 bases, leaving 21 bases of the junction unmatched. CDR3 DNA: TGTGCCATCATGAATCCAGGGAAGAGCGGGGGGGATTTTCTAGATACGCAGTATTTT. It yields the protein CAIMNPGKSGGDFLDTQYF.

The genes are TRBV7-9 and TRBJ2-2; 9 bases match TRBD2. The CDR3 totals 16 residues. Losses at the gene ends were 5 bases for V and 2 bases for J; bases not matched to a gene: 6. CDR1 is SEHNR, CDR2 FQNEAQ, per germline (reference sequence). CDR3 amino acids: CASSTRLAENTGELFF. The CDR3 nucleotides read TGTGCCAGCAGCACCAGACTAGCGGAAAACACCGGGGAGCTGTTTTTT.

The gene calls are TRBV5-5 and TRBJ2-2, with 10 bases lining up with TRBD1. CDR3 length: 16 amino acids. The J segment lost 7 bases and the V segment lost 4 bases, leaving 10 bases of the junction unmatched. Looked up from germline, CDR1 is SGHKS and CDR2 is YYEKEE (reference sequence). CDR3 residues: CASSLLDRGLSGELFF. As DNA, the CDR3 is TGTGCCAGCAGCCTTCTTGACAGGGGGCTTAGCGGGGAGCTGTTTTTT.

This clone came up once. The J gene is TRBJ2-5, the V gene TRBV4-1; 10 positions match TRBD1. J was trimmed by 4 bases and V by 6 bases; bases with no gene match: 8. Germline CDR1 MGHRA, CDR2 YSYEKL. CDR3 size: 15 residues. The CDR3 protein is CASRQPGQGVETQYF. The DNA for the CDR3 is TGCGCCAGCAGACAACCAGGACAGGGGGTAGAGACCCAGTACTTC.

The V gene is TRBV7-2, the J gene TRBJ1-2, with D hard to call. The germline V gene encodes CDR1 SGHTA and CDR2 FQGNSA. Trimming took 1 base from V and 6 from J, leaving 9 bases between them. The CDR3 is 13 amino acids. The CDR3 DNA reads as TGTGCCAGCAGCTTAGAGAGGTTAAATGGCTACACCTTC. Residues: CASSLERLNGYTF.

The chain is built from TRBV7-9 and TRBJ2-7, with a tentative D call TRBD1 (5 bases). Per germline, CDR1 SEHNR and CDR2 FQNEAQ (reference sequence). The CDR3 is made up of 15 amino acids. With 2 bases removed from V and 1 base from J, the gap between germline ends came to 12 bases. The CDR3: CASSLSSQGSYEQYF. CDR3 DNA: TGTGCCAGCAGCTTAAGCTCGCAGGGATCCTACGAGCAGTACTTC.

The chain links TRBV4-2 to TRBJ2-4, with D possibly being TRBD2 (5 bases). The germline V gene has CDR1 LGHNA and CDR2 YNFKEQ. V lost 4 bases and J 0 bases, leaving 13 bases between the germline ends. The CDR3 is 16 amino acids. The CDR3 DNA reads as TGTGCCAGCAGCCCCCAGTGGGGAGTAGCCAAAAACATTCAGTACTTC. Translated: CASSPQWGVAKNIQYF.

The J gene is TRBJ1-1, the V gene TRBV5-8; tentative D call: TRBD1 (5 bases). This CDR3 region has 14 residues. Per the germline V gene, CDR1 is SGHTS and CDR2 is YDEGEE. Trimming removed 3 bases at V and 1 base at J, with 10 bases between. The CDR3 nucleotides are TGTGCCAGCAGCTATACAGGTCAGAACACTGAAGCTTTCTTT. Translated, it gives CASSYTGQNTEAFF.

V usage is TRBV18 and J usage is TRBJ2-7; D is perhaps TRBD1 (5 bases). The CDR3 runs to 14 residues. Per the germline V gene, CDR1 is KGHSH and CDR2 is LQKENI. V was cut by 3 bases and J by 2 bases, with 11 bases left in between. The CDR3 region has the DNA TGTGCCAGCTCACCGGACACTGGGCCCTACGAGCAGTACTTC. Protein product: CASSPDTGPYEQYF.

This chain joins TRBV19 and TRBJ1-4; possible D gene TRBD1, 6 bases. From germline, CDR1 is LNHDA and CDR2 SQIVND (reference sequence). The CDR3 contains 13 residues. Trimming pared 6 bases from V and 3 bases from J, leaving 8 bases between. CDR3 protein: CASSDRSNEKLFF. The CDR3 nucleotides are TGTGCCAGTAGCGACAGGTCTAATGAAAAACTGTTTTTT.

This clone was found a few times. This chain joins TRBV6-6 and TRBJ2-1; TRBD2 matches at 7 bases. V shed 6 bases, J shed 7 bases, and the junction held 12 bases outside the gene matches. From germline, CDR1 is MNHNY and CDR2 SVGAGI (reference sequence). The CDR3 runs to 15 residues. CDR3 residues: CASSHPVAGVNEQFF. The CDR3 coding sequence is TGTGCCAGCAGCCACCCCGTGGCGGGGGTAAATGAGCAGTTCTTC.

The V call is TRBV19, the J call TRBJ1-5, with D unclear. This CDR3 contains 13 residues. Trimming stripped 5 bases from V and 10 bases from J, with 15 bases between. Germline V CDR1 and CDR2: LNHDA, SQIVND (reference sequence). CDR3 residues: CASSLADSSPQHF. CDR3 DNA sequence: TGTGCCAGTAGTTTGGCGGATTCATCCCCCCAGCATTTT.

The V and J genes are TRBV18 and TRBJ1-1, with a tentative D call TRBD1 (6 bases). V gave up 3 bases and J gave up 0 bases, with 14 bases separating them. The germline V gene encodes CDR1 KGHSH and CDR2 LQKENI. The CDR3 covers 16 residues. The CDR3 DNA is TGTGCCAGCTCACCCACCCGGGACATCATGAACACTGAAGCTTTCTTT. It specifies CASSPTRDIMNTEAFF. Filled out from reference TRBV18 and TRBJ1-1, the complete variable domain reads NAGVMQNPRHLVRRRGQEARLRCSPMKGHSHVYWYRQLPEEGLKFMVYLQKENIIDESGMPKERFSAEFPKEGPSILRIQQVVRGDSAAYFCASSPTRDIMNTEAFFGQGTRLTVV.